This T cell receptor beta chain was sequenced for a study of beta chain features in type 1 diabetes. General observations from the study: Any HLA-type effect on TCRB rearrangement remained unresolved here. Type 1 diabetes patients had VDJ junctions that carried fewer insertions and more deletions. The study found that naive, central memory and Treg TCRB repertoires appeared more similar in patients than in healthy donors. Patients with Type 1 diabetes showed moderately but significantly shorter TCRB CDR3s in all four CD4+ subsets.

The CDR3 extends over 13 amino acids. V gave up 0 bases and J gave up 5 bases, with 5 bases separating them. CDR1 SGHAT and CDR2 FQNNGV come from the germline V gene. The whole isolated RNA underwent reverse transcription, so sequencing captured expressed TCRB transcripts. The repertoire was sequenced with immunoSEQ multiplex PCR; TCRdb's copy has only in-frame clones and lacks some. The top ten clones hold approximately 0.086% of a sample with approximately 250,000 clones, 16% of them seen once. In the case of this clone: Its antigen remains unknown.

The receptor's source is a man younger than 40 with type 1 diabetes. Sequenced sample: naive CD4+ T cells from blood. V is TRBV11-2 and J is TRBJ2-1; D is unresolved. CDR3 sequence: CASSLDRNNEQFF. The CDR3 region has the DNA TGTGCCAGCAGCTTAGACAGGAACAATGAGCAGTTCTTC.